These T cell receptor beta chains were read from a single sample in a study of T cell changes during pregnancy in multiple sclerosis. Sequenced by immunoSEQ multiplex PCR; TCRdb stores in-frame clones only, minus some. The sample has tens of thousands of clones; around 90% are singletons. The sample here was CD4+ T cells from peripheral blood mononuclear cells, taken after pregnancy. The receptors derive from a female donor in good health, enrolled as a control in a pregnancy study. CDR3s include the opening cysteine and the closing phenylalanine or tryptophan. Fields, in order: J gene, V gene, clone size, D gene, CDR3 protein, CDR3 DNA. D genes are given only for firm matches. A clone size is listed for some rows: how often the clone was seen (once, few, many), or a class if it is expanded.

J gene: TRBJ2-5
V gene: TRBV14
clone size: NA
D gene: TRBD1
CDR3 protein: CASSQAGPGTGQETQYF
CDR3 DNA: TGTGCCAGCAGCCAAGCGGGGCCAGGGACAGGCCAAGAGACCCAGTACTTC

J gene: TRBJ1-2
V gene: TRBV19
clone size: NA
D gene: NA
CDR3 protein: CASSTRGRGGYTF
CDR3 DNA: TGTGCCAGTAGTACCCGGGGCAGGGGTGGCTACACCTTC

J gene: TRBJ2-4
V gene: TRBV7-2
clone size: NA
D gene: TRBD1
CDR3 protein: CASSGPGQQVQYF
CDR3 DNA: TGTGCCAGCAGCGGACCGGGACAGCAGGTTCAGTACTTC

J gene: TRBJ1-6
V gene: TRBV19
clone size: NA
D gene: NA
CDR3 protein: CASSNYRDKGKNSPLHF
CDR3 DNA: TGTGCCAGTAGTAATTACCGGGACAAGGGGAAGAATTCACCCCTCCACTTT

J gene: TRBJ2-7
V gene: TRBV11-2
clone size: NA
D gene: NA
CDR3 protein: CASSLVEGGPYEQYF
CDR3 DNA: TGTGCCAGCAGCTTAGTAGAGGGGGGGCCCTACGAGCAGTACTTC

J gene: TRBJ2-3
V gene: TRBV19
clone size: NA
D gene: TRBD2
CDR3 protein: CASTPGGLLAGVVDTQYF
CDR3 DNA: TGTGCCAGTACCCCGGGGGGTCTGCTAGCGGGGGTTGTAGATACGCAGTATTTT

J gene: TRBJ1-2
V gene: TRBV7-8
clone size: NA
D gene: NA
CDR3 protein: CASSLDRDGYTF
CDR3 DNA: TGTGCCAGCAGCTTAGACAGGGATGGCTACACCTTC

J gene: TRBJ2-5
V gene: TRBV7-2
clone size: NA
D gene: NA
CDR3 protein: CASSDRAGRETQYF
CDR3 DNA: TGTGCCAGCAGCGATAGGGCGGGCAGAGAGACCCAGTACTTC

J gene: TRBJ1-3
V gene: TRBV5-6
clone size: once
D gene: NA
CDR3 protein: CASSFFGSGNTIYF
CDR3 DNA: TGTGCCAGCAGCTTCTTCGGCTCTGGAAACACCATATATTTT

J gene: TRBJ2-2
V gene: TRBV5-4
clone size: NA
D gene: NA
CDR3 protein: CASSLGLSNTGELFF
CDR3 DNA: TGTGCCAGCAGCTTGGGACTATCCAACACCGGGGAGCTGTTTTTT

J gene: TRBJ2-3
V gene: TRBV15
clone size: NA
D gene: TRBD2
CDR3 protein: CATRSGGFTDTQYF
CDR3 DNA: TGTGCCACCAGGAGCGGGGGATTCACAGATACGCAGTATTTT

J gene: TRBJ2-7
V gene: TRBV4-1
clone size: NA
D gene: NA
CDR3 protein: CASSQGPGGALAQYF
CDR3 DNA: TGCGCCAGCAGCCAAGGTCCGGGTGGGGCTCTCGCGCAGTACTTC

J gene: TRBJ1-2
V gene: TRBV19
clone size: NA
D gene: TRBD1
CDR3 protein: CASSIGADRAVYPNYGYTF
CDR3 DNA: TGTGCCAGTAGTATAGGGGCTGACAGGGCCGTATACCCCAACTATGGCTACACCTTC

J gene: TRBJ2-3
V gene: TRBV6-6
clone size: NA
D gene: NA
CDR3 protein: CASSYSGPDTQYF
CDR3 DNA: TGTGCCAGCAGTTACTCGGGCCCAGATACGCAGTATTTT

J gene: TRBJ2-2
V gene: TRBV27
clone size: NA
D gene: TRBD1
CDR3 protein: CASSWTGYIGELFF
CDR3 DNA: TGTGCCAGCAGTTGGACAGGGTATATCGGGGAGCTGTTTTTT

J gene: TRBJ1-6
V gene: TRBV7-9
clone size: NA
D gene: NA
CDR3 protein: CASSSPGGEALHF
CDR3 DNA: TGTGCCAGCAGCTCCCCGGGGGGTGAGGCCCTCCACTTT

J gene: TRBJ1-2
V gene: TRBV11-2
clone size: NA
D gene: TRBD1
CDR3 protein: CASSLEGTGVGGYTF
CDR3 DNA: TGTGCCAGCAGCTTAGAAGGGACAGGGGTTGGTGGCTACACCTTC

J gene: TRBJ1-1
V gene: TRBV2
clone size: NA
D gene: NA
CDR3 protein: CASSETVLNTEAFF
CDR3 DNA: TGTGCCAGCAGTGAAACGGTTCTGAACACTGAAGCTTTCTTT

J gene: TRBJ1-2
V gene: TRBV19
clone size: NA
D gene: NA
CDR3 protein: CASSIVDGANYGYTF
CDR3 DNA: TGTGCCAGTAGTATAGTGGACGGGGCTAACTATGGCTACACCTTC

J gene: TRBJ1-3
V gene: TRBV19
clone size: NA
D gene: NA
CDR3 protein: CASSIGAVLGNTIYF
CDR3 DNA: TGTGCCAGTAGTATAGGGGCCGTTCTTGGAAACACCATATATTTT

J gene: TRBJ1-2
V gene: TRBV29-1
clone size: NA
D gene: NA
CDR3 protein: CSVEAEGGYGYTF
CDR3 DNA: TGCAGCGTTGAAGCCGAAGGGGGCTATGGCTACACCTTC

J gene: TRBJ1-1
V gene: TRBV19
clone size: NA
D gene: NA
CDR3 protein: CASKYRVGTEAFF
CDR3 DNA: TGTGCCAGCAAATACAGGGTCGGCACTGAAGCTTTCTTT

J gene: TRBJ2-7
V gene: TRBV5-1
clone size: NA
D gene: NA
CDR3 protein: CASSLQTGVIYEQYF
CDR3 DNA: TGCGCCAGCAGCTTGCAAACGGGGGTGATATACGAGCAGTACTTC

J gene: TRBJ1-3
V gene: TRBV7-2
clone size: NA
D gene: NA
CDR3 protein: CASSLTGRVGNTIYF
CDR3 DNA: TGTGCCAGCAGCTTAACCGGCAGGGTAGGAAACACCATATATTTT

J gene: TRBJ1-2
V gene: TRBV30
clone size: NA
D gene: TRBD1
CDR3 protein: CAWGDLHRGNYGYTF
CDR3 DNA: TGTGCCTGGGGAGACCTCCACAGGGGGAACTATGGCTACACCTTC

J gene: TRBJ1-4
V gene: TRBV6-5
clone size: NA
D gene: NA
CDR3 protein: CASSFLPGNEKLFF
CDR3 DNA: TGTGCCAGCAGTTTTCTGCCGGGGAATGAAAAACTGTTTTTT

J gene: TRBJ2-3
V gene: TRBV9
clone size: NA
D gene: TRBD1
CDR3 protein: CASSVAGTGLSTDTQYF
CDR3 DNA: TGTGCCAGCAGCGTAGCCGGGACAGGACTTAGCACAGATACGCAGTATTTT

J gene: TRBJ2-1
V gene: TRBV5-1
clone size: NA
D gene: TRBD1
CDR3 protein: CASSFAVGTGINEQFF
CDR3 DNA: TGCGCCAGCAGCTTCGCAGTGGGGACAGGGATCAATGAGCAGTTCTTC

J gene: TRBJ2-7
V gene: TRBV28
clone size: NA
D gene: NA
CDR3 protein: CASSFFDEQYF
CDR3 DNA: TGTGCCAGCAGTTTCTTCGACGAGCAGTACTTC

J gene: TRBJ1-1
V gene: TRBV6-1
clone size: NA
D gene: NA
CDR3 protein: CASRREQGLNTEAFF
CDR3 DNA: TGTGCCAGCAGGCGGGAGCAGGGCTTGAACACTGAAGCTTTCTTT

J gene: TRBJ2-3
V gene: TRBV19
clone size: NA
D gene: NA
CDR3 protein: CASSYTLTDTQYF
CDR3 DNA: TGTGCCAGTAGTTACACCCTCACAGATACGCAGTATTTT

J gene: TRBJ1-5
V gene: TRBV7-9
clone size: once
D gene: NA
CDR3 protein: CASSPKGGSNQPQHF
CDR3 DNA: TGTGCCAGCAGTCCTAAGGGAGGCAGCAATCAGCCCCAGCATTTT

J gene: TRBJ1-3
V gene: TRBV11-2
clone size: NA
D gene: NA
CDR3 protein: CASSLLGGNTIYF
CDR3 DNA: TGTGCCAGCAGCTTGCTAGGTGGAAACACCATATATTTT

J gene: TRBJ2-5
V gene: TRBV6-1
clone size: NA
D gene: NA
CDR3 protein: CASSGTVRETQYF
CDR3 DNA: TGTGCCAGCAGTGGGACAGTCCGGGAGACCCAGTACTTC

J gene: TRBJ1-4
V gene: TRBV30
clone size: NA
D gene: NA
CDR3 protein: CAWSLDRTNEKLFF
CDR3 DNA: TGTGCCTGGAGTCTCGACAGAACTAATGAAAAACTGTTTTTT

J gene: TRBJ1-2
V gene: TRBV2
clone size: NA
D gene: NA
CDR3 protein: CASSGPGHEVGYTF
CDR3 DNA: TGTGCCAGCAGTGGACCCGGACATGAGGTTGGCTACACCTTC

J gene: TRBJ1-6
V gene: TRBV27
clone size: NA
D gene: NA
CDR3 protein: CASSTFPGSGNSPLHF
CDR3 DNA: TGTGCCAGCAGTACCTTTCCGGGCAGCGGGAATTCACCCCTCCACTTT

J gene: TRBJ2-7
V gene: TRBV19
clone size: NA
D gene: NA
CDR3 protein: CASSKTELSYEQYF
CDR3 DNA: TGTGCCAGTAGTAAGACGGAGCTCAGCTACGAGCAGTACTTC

J gene: TRBJ1-1
V gene: TRBV20-1
clone size: NA
D gene: TRBD1
CDR3 protein: CSAARGAEAFF
CDR3 DNA: TGCAGTGCCGCCAGGGGGGCTGAAGCTTTCTTT

J gene: TRBJ2-7
V gene: TRBV7-7
clone size: NA
D gene: NA
CDR3 protein: CASSLAGTDYEQYF
CDR3 DNA: TGTGCTAGCAGCTTAGCCGGAACAGACTACGAGCAGTACTTC

J gene: TRBJ2-7
V gene: TRBV5-1
clone size: NA
D gene: TRBD1
CDR3 protein: CASSPDRVLDEQYF
CDR3 DNA: TGCGCCAGCAGCCCAGACAGGGTCTTGGACGAGCAGTACTTC

J gene: TRBJ1-4
V gene: TRBV7-8
clone size: NA
D gene: NA
CDR3 protein: CASSLRTPATNEKLFF
CDR3 DNA: TGTGCCAGCAGCTTACGTACACCTGCAACTAATGAAAAACTGTTTTTT

J gene: TRBJ2-1
V gene: TRBV19
clone size: NA
D gene: TRBD2
CDR3 protein: CASSIPGLAGGSSYNEQFF
CDR3 DNA: TGTGCCAGTAGTATACCGGGACTAGCGGGGGGGAGCTCCTACAATGAGCAGTTCTTC

J gene: TRBJ1-5
V gene: TRBV7-2
clone size: NA
D gene: TRBD1
CDR3 protein: CASSYTGGANQPQHF
CDR3 DNA: TGTGCCAGCAGCTATACAGGGGGCGCAAATCAGCCCCAGCATTTT

J gene: TRBJ2-7
V gene: TRBV30
clone size: NA
D gene: TRBD1
CDR3 protein: CAWTPKGADYEQYF
CDR3 DNA: TGTGCCTGGACTCCCAAGGGGGCGGACTACGAGCAGTACTTC

J gene: TRBJ2-1
V gene: TRBV13
clone size: NA
D gene: NA
CDR3 protein: CASREGPGSYNEQFF
CDR3 DNA: TGTGCCAGCAGAGAAGGTCCAGGCTCCTACAATGAGCAGTTCTTC

J gene: TRBJ2-1
V gene: TRBV10-3
clone size: few
D gene: NA
CDR3 protein: CAISGATSPDEQFF
CDR3 DNA: TGTGCCATCAGTGGAGCGACTTCTCCGGATGAGCAGTTCTTC

J gene: TRBJ1-1
V gene: TRBV5-4
clone size: NA
D gene: NA
CDR3 protein: CASSLRGLGTEAFF
CDR3 DNA: TGTGCCAGCAGCTTAAGGGGCTTGGGCACTGAAGCTTTCTTT

J gene: TRBJ2-2
V gene: TRBV5-1
clone size: NA
D gene: NA
CDR3 protein: CASSARGALNTGELFF
CDR3 DNA: TGCGCCAGCAGCGCACGGGGGGCGCTAAACACCGGGGAGCTGTTTTTT

J gene: TRBJ2-7
V gene: TRBV6-5
clone size: NA
D gene: TRBD2
CDR3 protein: CASSYGSGGAYEQYF
CDR3 DNA: TGTGCCAGCAGCTACGGTAGCGGGGGTGCCTACGAGCAGTACTTC

J gene: TRBJ1-2
V gene: TRBV4-3
clone size: once
D gene: NA
CDR3 protein: CASSQDPGSTGDYTF
CDR3 DNA: TGCGCCAGCAGCCAAGATCCCGGGTCTACCGGGGACTACACCTTC

J gene: TRBJ1-4
V gene: TRBV19
clone size: NA
D gene: NA
CDR3 protein: CASSRRTESNEKLFF
CDR3 DNA: TGTGCCAGTAGTAGGAGGACAGAAAGTAATGAAAAACTGTTTTTT

J gene: TRBJ2-7
V gene: TRBV10-3
clone size: NA
D gene: TRBD2
CDR3 protein: CAISEMPSGRPEQYF
CDR3 DNA: TGTGCCATCAGTGAGATGCCTAGCGGGAGACCCGAGCAGTACTTC